One sample yielded the 21 T cell receptor beta chains listed below, sequenced in a study of technical replicates of blood from several donors. Profiling relied on immunoSEQ multiplex PCR, and the TCRdb table lists in-frame clones only, not all of them. The table shows approximately 76,000 clones, with 80% to 90% occurring only once. The specimen sequenced was PBMCs. The source is a human donor in good health. Some clones in this sample may be carry-over from other donors' samples.

The V gene is TRBV7-2, the J gene TRBJ2-5; 8 bases fit TRBD2. The CDR3 has 16 amino acids. J gave up 4 bases and V 7 bases, and 14 bases lay outside the gene matches. The V gene's germline CDR1 is SGHTA and CDR2 FQGNSA. CDR3 nucleotide sequence: TGTGCCAGCACTCTACGGAAACGCGGGGGGTTAGAGACCCAGTACTTC. Residues: CASTLRKRGGLETQYF.

The V and J genes are TRBV14 and TRBJ2-5, with a weak D call TRBD2 (5 bases). The V gene lost 4 bases and the J gene lost 5 bases, with 20 bases spanning the gap. From germline, CDR1 is SGHDN and CDR2 FVKESK. This CDR3 is 16 amino acids long. This chain's CDR3 is CASSPISGRGGETQYF. The CDR3 nucleotides are TGTGCCAGCAGCCCAATCTCCGGACGGGGTGGGGAGACCCAGTACTTC.

This rearrangement joins TRBV2 to TRBJ1-4, with a tentative D call TRBD1 (5 bases). From germline, CDR1 is SNHLY and CDR2 FYNNEI. The CDR3 sequence is 15 residues long. Deletions cut 4 bases from V and 5 bases from J, with 14 bases between. The CDR3 region is CASSGQGARNEKLFF. For the CDR3, the DNA is TGTGCCAGCAGTGGGCAGGGCGCGCGCAATGAAAAACTGTTTTTT. Full variable domain (outside the CDR3, taken from reference TRBV2 and TRBJ1-4): EPEVTQTPSHQVTQMGQEVILRCVPISNHLYFYWYRQILGQKVEFLVSFYNNEISEKSEIFDDQFSVERPDGSNFTLKIRSTKLEDSAMYFCASSGQGARNEKLFFGSGTQLSVL.

This clone was picked up one time. The CDR3 loop is CASSRIGRGAVGDTQYF. The DNA of the CDR3 is TGTGCCAGCAGCCGAATAGGGCGTGGGGCCGTCGGAGATACGCAGTATTTT. This chain links TRBV7-8 with TRBJ2-3, with a possible D match to TRBD1 (5 bases). This CDR3 region has 17 residues. From germline, CDR1 is SGHVS and CDR2 FQNEAQ. V was cut by 5 bases and J by 5 bases, with 23 bases left in between.

The genes are TRBV7-8 and TRBJ2-1; TRBD2 matches at 8 bases. The V gene end was trimmed by 1 base and the J gene end by 12 bases; junction bases not matched to a gene: 5. CDR1 SGHVS and CDR2 FQNEAQ come from the germline V gene. CDR3 length: 13 residues. The CDR3 reads CASSLVAAGGQFF. The CDR3 region has the DNA TGTGCCAGCAGCTTAGTTGCGGCGGGGGGGCAGTTCTTC.

Only a few counts were recorded for this clone. The rearrangement joins TRBV7-9 to TRBJ1-5; 7 bases align to TRBD1. In germline, CDR1 is SEHNR, CDR2 FQNEAQ (reference sequence). Unmatched junction bases numbered 17, after V lost 5 bases and J lost 10 bases. The CDR3 is 16 amino acids. The CDR3 sequence: CASSNGMLAGGGPQHF. CDR3 nucleotides: TGTGCCAGCAGCAATGGTATGTTGGCAGGGGGTGGCCCCCAGCATTTT.

The table lists this clone with a count of one. This chain uses TRBV4-2 with TRBJ2-3; maybe TRBD2 (5 bases). Germline V lookup: CDR1 LGHNA, CDR2 YNFKEQ. The CDR3 has 14 residues. Trimming took 1 base from V and 8 from J, leaving 13 bases between them. CDR3 protein: CASSQVEVGVTQYF. For the CDR3, the DNA is TGTGCCAGCAGCCAAGTGGAGGTGGGAGTTACGCAGTATTTT.

The chain links TRBV29-1 to TRBJ1-1; tentative D call: TRBD1 (6 bases). Trimming removed 5 bases at V and 1 base at J, with 11 bases between. CDR1 is SQVTM, CDR2 ANQGSEA, per germline. CDR3 length equals 13 residues. The CDR3 DNA sequence: TGCAGCGTTACGAAACAGGGGAACACTGAAGCTTTCTTT. It yields the protein CSVTKQGNTEAFF.

The chain is built from TRBV27 and TRBJ2-1; 7 bases map to TRBD2. The CDR3 consists of 16 residues. Germline loops: CDR1 MNHEY, CDR2 SMNVEV (reference sequence). The V segment lost 0 bases and the J segment 15 bases; nucleotides outside the gene matches: 17. This chain's CDR3 is CASSLSSGSASGRGFF. The CDR3 region has the DNA TGTGCCAGCAGTTTATCGTCTGGGTCGGCTAGCGGAAGGGGGTTCTTC.

The rearrangement joins TRBV7-2 to TRBJ2-1; the D is unclear. The CDR3 is 13 amino acids. The germline V gene has CDR1 SGHTA and CDR2 FQGNSA. The V gene lost 5 bases and the J gene lost 7 bases, with 12 bases spanning the gap. CDR3 bases: TGTGCCAGCAGCCCTTTGTCAGGAAATGAGCAGTTCTTC. The encoded protein is CASSPLSGNEQFF.

V and J are TRBV29-1 and TRBJ1-2; 9 positions agree with TRBD1. From germline, CDR1 is SQVTM and CDR2 ANQGSEA. The CDR3 length is 12 residues. V was pared by 2 bases and J by 8 bases, with 3 bases of the junction left unmatched. CDR3 sequence reads: CSVETGGYGYTF. The CDR3 DNA reads as TGCAGCGTTGAAACAGGGGGCTACGGCTACACCTTC.

The sample holds one count of this clone. The rearrangement links TRBV4-3 to TRBJ1-4; D might be TRBD1 (6 bases). Trimming pared 4 bases from V and 8 bases from J, leaving 11 bases between. CDR1 is LGHNA and CDR2 is YSLEER in the germline V gene. There are 13 residues in the CDR3. This chain's CDR3 is CASSLSRGEKLFF. The CDR3 DNA is TGCGCCAGCAGCCTCTCAAGGGGGGAAAAACTGTTTTTT.

The chain uses TRBV25-1 and TRBJ2-6; weak D call: TRBD1 (5 bases). The CDR3 length is 16 residues. Germline CDR1 is MGHDK and CDR2 is SYGVNS. V lost 1 base and J lost 3, with 10 bases in between. The CDR3 is CASSEFSGLGANVLTF. CDR3 DNA: TGTGCCAGCAGTGAATTTTCAGGGCTTGGGGCCAACGTCCTGACTTTC.

This chain joins TRBV6-5 and TRBJ1-6; TRBD1 matches 8 bases. V shed 6 bases, J shed 7 bases, and the junction held 5 bases outside the gene matches. This CDR3 comprises 14 residues. The germline V gene has CDR1 MNHEY and CDR2 SVGAGI. CDR3 region: CASSRGQVNSPLHF. The CDR3 coding sequence is TGTGCCAGCAGCCGGGGACAGGTCAATTCACCCCTCCACTTT.

The J gene is TRBJ2-7, the V gene TRBV7-2; D unclear. With 5 bases removed from V and 4 bases from J, the gap between germline ends came to 9 bases. CDR3 length: 12 residues. Germline CDR1 is SGHTA and CDR2 is FQGNSA. This CDR3 is CASSRAAYEQYF. Here the CDR3 DNA reads TGTGCCAGCAGCAGAGCAGCGTACGAGCAGTACTTC.

The V gene is TRBV7-6, the J gene TRBJ2-2; no firm D call. The CDR3 length is 15 residues. Trimming took off 1 base at V and 2 bases at J, with 8 bases between the two ends. Germline CDR1 reads SGHVS; CDR2 reads FNYEAQ. The CDR3 nucleotides read TGTGCCAGCAGCTTAGGACTCGATAACACCGGGGAGCTGTTTTTT. Residues: CASSLGLDNTGELFF.

This clone was seen a handful of times. J is TRBJ2-3 and V is TRBV4-1, with 8 bases fitting TRBD2. The junction had 7 bases not matched to a gene; V was cut back by 3 bases and J by 5 bases. From germline, CDR1 is MGHRA and CDR2 YSYEKL. The CDR3 sequence is 15 residues long. The CDR3 coding sequence is TGCGCCAGCAGCCAGGGTAGCGGGATCGGAGATACGCAGTATTTT. Its translation: CASSQGSGIGDTQYF.

The table lists this clone with a few counts. The chain uses TRBV6-5 and TRBJ1-2, with D possibly TRBD1 on 6 matching bases. CDR3 length: 15 amino acids. Germline CDR1 reads MNHEY; CDR2 reads SVGAGI. V lost 6 bases, J lost 0 bases, and 14 bases lay in between. CDR3 in DNA: TGTGCCAGCAGGAGGGGACACCTGGCTAACTATGGCTACACCTTC. Translating gives CASRRGHLANYGYTF.

This chain joins TRBV7-2 and TRBJ1-6; no definite D call. CDR3 size: 17 residues. Germline CDR1 SGHTA, CDR2 FQGNSA. Trimming removed 2 bases at V and 0 bases at J, with 11 bases between. For the CDR3, the DNA is TGTGCCAGCAGCTTAAGTTTTCCCGGCTCCTATAATTCACCCCTCCACTTT. Amino acids: CASSLSFPGSYNSPLHF.

The J gene is TRBJ2-7, the V gene TRBV6-6, with D possibly matching TRBD1 (6 bases). Between the trimmed V and J ends, which lost 2 bases and 6 bases, there was a span of 17 bases. Looked up from germline, CDR1 is MNHNY and CDR2 is SVGAGI (reference sequence). CDR3 length: 15 amino acids. The CDR3 bases are TGTGCCAGCAGTTACGGGTTGGGGGCGGAAATCGAGCAGTACTTC. Protein sequence: CASSYGLGAEIEQYF.

V is TRBV5-8 and J is TRBJ1-5, with a possible D match to TRBD1 (6 bases). Per germline, CDR1 SGHTS and CDR2 YDEGEE. The ends were cut back, 4 bases at V and 2 bases at J, with 16 bases in the middle. This CDR3 comprises 16 residues. The CDR3 DNA sequence: TGTGCCAGCAGCATCCACAGGGAAATGGGCAATCAGCCCCAGCATTTT. Translated, it gives CASSIHREMGNQPQHF.